The next 11 T cell receptor beta chains were all read from a single sample in a study of OX40 agonist ivuxolimab in advanced cancers. Some clones are missing from TCRdb's copy, which holds only in-frame ones; the method was immunoSEQ multiplex PCR. The data contain 45,000 to 50,000 clones, around 90% of them singletons. The specimen comprised CD4+ or CD8+ T cells sorted from blood, sampled in a trial of the OX40 agonist ivuxolimab. Receptors were obtained from an adult with an advanced solid tumor such as melanoma, head and neck, liver or kidney cancer.

The chain carries TRBV4-1 and TRBJ1-6; possible D gene TRBD1, 6 bases. The CDR3 runs to 16 residues. V lost 0 bases and J lost 5, with 11 bases in between. CDR1 and CDR2 (germline): MGHRA, YSYEKL. CDR3 DNA: TGCGCCAGCAGCCAAGAGAGGGGGGGGAATAATTCACCCCTCCACTTT. Translating gives CASSQERGGNNSPLHF.

The chain recombines TRBV6-5 with TRBJ2-2, with a weak D call TRBD2 (5 bases). The CDR3 spans 13 residues. Trimming removed 8 bases from V and 7 bases from J, with 14 bases in between. Germline CDR1 is MNHEY and CDR2 is SVGAGI. CDR3 nucleotides: TGTGCCAGCCAAATGCGGGTCTTCGGGGAGCTGTTTTTT. Translation: CASQMRVFGELFF.

The chain joins TRBV7-3 to TRBJ2-3; D is undetermined. Germline V lookup: CDR1 SGHTA, CDR2 FQGTGA. This CDR3 has 15 residues. Trimming stripped 2 bases from V and 2 bases from J, with 11 bases between. CDR3 sequence: CASSLLATSTDTQYF. Here the CDR3 DNA reads TGTGCCAGCAGCTTATTGGCGACCTCCACAGATACGCAGTATTTT. Drawing the rest from reference TRBV7-3 and TRBJ2-3, the complete variable domain is GAGVSQTPSNKVTEKGKYVELRCDPISGHTALYWYRQSLGQGPEFLIYFQGTGAADDSGLPNDRFFAVRPEGSVSTLKIQRTERGDSAVYLCASSLLATSTDTQYFGPGTRLTVL.

In this sample, this clone turned up once. The chain has TRBV15 and TRBJ2-5; D remains ambiguous. Trimming stripped 9 bases from V and 2 bases from J, with 13 bases between. The CDR3 runs 13 residues. From germline, CDR1 is LNHNV and CDR2 YYDKDF (reference sequence). CDR3 region: CATRSGAQETQYF. As DNA, the CDR3 is TGTGCCACTAGATCCGGCGCTCAAGAGACCCAGTACTTC.

The gene calls are TRBV9 and TRBJ2-3; 10 bases agree with TRBD2. V lost 4 bases, J lost 6 bases, and 17 bases stayed unmatched. Germline CDR1 is SGDLS and CDR2 is YYNGEE. The CDR3 length is 18 residues. The CDR3 DNA reads as TGTGCCAGCAGCCCACCCCCCTATAGCGGGGGGCTGGTGGATACGCAGTATTTT. Protein sequence: CASSPPPYSGGLVDTQYF. The entire variable domain, with the rest obtained from reference TRBV9 and TRBJ2-3, is as follows: DSGVTQTPKHLITATGQRVTLRCSPRSGDLSVYWYQQSLDQGLQFLIQYYNGEERAKGNILERFSAQQFPDLHSELNLSSLELGDSALYFCASSPPPYSGGLVDTQYFGPGTRLTVL.

V and J are TRBV7-9 and TRBJ1-1; possibly TRBD1 for D (6 bases). V lost 4 bases and J lost 10, with 16 bases in between. The CDR3 is 13 amino acids. Germline V gene lookup returns CDR1 SEHNR and CDR2 FQNEAQ (reference sequence). In DNA, the CDR3 is TGTGCCAGCAGCTGGGCAGGGCTAGGGGGAGCTTTCTTT. Protein: CASSWAGLGGAFF.

The V and J genes are TRBV7-2 and TRBJ2-6; no reliable D call. The germline CDR1 and CDR2 sequences are SGHTA and FQGNSA. This CDR3 contains 13 residues. V lost 1 base, J lost 5 bases, and 3 bases lay in between. The CDR3 sequence is CASSLVWANVLTF. CDR3 coding DNA: TGTGCCAGCAGCTTAGTCTGGGCCAACGTCCTGACTTTC. Looking up the rest from reference TRBV7-2 and TRBJ2-6 gives the full variable domain: GAGVSQSPSNKVTEKGKDVELRCDPISGHTALYWYRQSLGQGLEFLIYFQGNSAPDKSGLPSDRFSAERTGGSVSTLTIQRTQQEDSAVYLCASSLVWANVLTFGAGSRLTVL.

The genes are TRBV28 and TRBJ2-3, with 8 bases that match TRBD2. In germline, CDR1 is MDHEN, CDR2 SYDVKM. V dropped 3 bases and J dropped 5; count of bases not matched to a gene: 1. This CDR3 region has 13 residues. The CDR3 protein is CASSFSGEDTQYF. The CDR3 DNA reads TGTGCCAGCAGTTTTAGCGGGGAAGATACGCAGTATTTT.

The chain recombines TRBV27 with TRBJ1-1; possible D gene TRBD1, 6 bases. This CDR3 is 11 amino acids long. Germline V CDR1 and CDR2: MNHEY, SMNVEV (reference sequence). Trimming pared 3 bases from V and 11 bases from J, leaving 10 bases between. CDR3 sequence (DNA): TGTGCCAGCAGTTTCTCAGGGGAGGCTTTCTTT. As protein: CASSFSGEAFF.

A single count supports this clone. V usage is TRBV7-8 and J usage is TRBJ2-7; D remains unclear. CDR1 and CDR2 from the germline V gene are SGHVS and FQNEAQ. Trimming stripped 4 bases from V and 4 bases from J, with 5 bases between. The CDR3 extends over 11 amino acids. DNA of the CDR3: TGTGCCAGCAGCTGGGGTTACGAGCAGTACTTC. This codes for CASSWGYEQYF. The whole variable domain, filled in from reference TRBV7-8 and TRBJ2-7, reads GAGVSQSPRYKVAKRGQDVALRCDPISGHVSLFWYQQALGQGPEFLTYFQNEAQLDKSGLPSDRFFAERPEGSVSTLKIQRTQQEDSAVYLCASSWGYEQYFGPGTRLTVT.

The genes are TRBV6-5 and TRBJ2-5, with TRBD1 matching 8 bases. The CDR3 extends over 13 amino acids. Losses at the gene ends were 8 bases for V and 1 base for J; bases not matched to a gene: 3. Germline-derived CDR1 and CDR2 are MNHEY and SVGAGI. Here the CDR3 reads CASFGQGQETQYF. For the CDR3, the DNA is TGTGCCAGCTTCGGACAGGGCCAAGAGACCCAGTACTTC.